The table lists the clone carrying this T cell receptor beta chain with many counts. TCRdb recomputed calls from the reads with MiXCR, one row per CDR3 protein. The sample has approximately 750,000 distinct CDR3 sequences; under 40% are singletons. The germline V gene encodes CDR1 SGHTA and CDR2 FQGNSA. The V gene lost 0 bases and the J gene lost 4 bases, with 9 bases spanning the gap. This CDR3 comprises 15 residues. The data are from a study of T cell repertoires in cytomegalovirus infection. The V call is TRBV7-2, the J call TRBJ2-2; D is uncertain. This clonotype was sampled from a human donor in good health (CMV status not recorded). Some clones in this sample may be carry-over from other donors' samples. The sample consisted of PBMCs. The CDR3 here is CASSLAVMGTGELFF. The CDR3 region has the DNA TGTGCCAGCAGCTTAGCAGTCATGGGCACCGGGGAGCTGTTTTTT.